Listed here are 26 T cell receptor beta chains from one sample, sequenced in a study of beta chain features in type 1 diabetes. The study's findings and limits: Among all four CD4+ subsets, Type 1 diabetes patients had TCRB CDR3s that were moderately but significantly shorter.

Their cognate antigens are unknown. Isolated RNA was reverse transcribed in full, so expressed TCRB transcripts were sequenced. Sequencing was performed with immunoSEQ multiplex PCR; in TCRdb, only in-frame clones are kept and a portion is missing. This table holds 550,000 to 850,000 clones, roughly 13% found once. Sequencing was carried out using naive CD4+ T cells from blood. The receptor set was obtained from a man aged 18-30 years with type 1 diabetes.

V and J are TRBV4-1 and TRBJ2-3, with 10 bases fitting TRBD2. V shed 0 bases and J 6 bases; nucleotides not matched to a gene: 12. Germline-derived CDR1 and CDR2 are MGHRA and YSYEKL. This CDR3 has 18 residues. CDR3 sequence reads: CASSQDLASGGPGDTQYF. Written as DNA, the CDR3 is TGCGCCAGCAGCCAAGATCTGGCTAGCGGGGGCCCCGGGGATACGCAGTATTTT.

This clone was counted between two and nine times. The chain couples TRBV7-9 to TRBJ2-1, with TRBD1 identical over 8 bases. The CDR3 contains 16 residues. Germline-derived CDR1 and CDR2 are SEHNR and FQNEAQ (reference sequence). The V gene end was trimmed by 5 bases and the J gene end by 4 bases; junction bases not matched to a gene: 10. The CDR3 sequence: CASSRTDRGQYNEQFF. The CDR3 nucleotides are TGTGCCAGCAGCCGGACTGACAGGGGACAATACAATGAGCAGTTCTTC.

This clone was detected a few times. This chain links TRBV12-5 with TRBJ2-3; 7 nucleotides agree with TRBD1. This CDR3 is built from 17 residues. CDR1 LGHNT and CDR2 FRNRAP come from the germline V gene. V was pared by 1 base and J by 0 bases, with 7 bases of the junction left unmatched. CDR3 sequence (DNA): TGTGCTAGTGGTTTGGAAGGGACAGCCTCTAGCACAGATACGCAGTATTTT. This translates into CASGLEGTASSTDTQYF.

The chain links TRBV2 to TRBJ1-1, with D possibly being TRBD1 (5 bases). Germline V gene lookup returns CDR1 SNHLY and CDR2 FYNNEI. Trimming cost V 7 bases and J 5 bases, with 14 bases left between them. The CDR3 consists of 13 residues. CDR3 bases: TGTGCCAGCATCTGGGACCCAAGAACTGAAGCTTTCTTT. Its protein is CASIWDPRTEAFF.

The V call is TRBV9, the J call TRBJ2-3; TRBD2 agrees at 12 bases. The junction had 3 bases not matched to a gene; V was cut back by 4 bases and J by 3 bases. Germline CDR1 and CDR2: SGDLS and YYNGEE. CDR3 length: 15 residues. CDR3 residues: CASSPGLAGTDTQYF. CDR3 coding DNA: TGTGCCAGCAGCCCCGGACTAGCGGGGACAGATACGCAGTATTTT.

The V gene is TRBV7-9, the J gene TRBJ2-2; 8 bases map to TRBD1. The ends lost 2 bases at V and 10 bases at J; junction bases unmatched: 3. Germline CDR1 reads SEHNR; CDR2 reads FQNEAQ (reference sequence). This CDR3 region has 13 residues. The CDR3 sequence is CASSLKGQAELFF. The DNA for the CDR3 is TGTGCCAGCAGCTTAAAGGGACAGGCGGAGCTGTTTTTT.

This clone appeared a few times. This chain joins TRBV29-1 and TRBJ2-7; a weak D match, TRBD2 (6 bases). The CDR3 length is 11 residues. The V gene lost 2 bases and the J gene lost 7 bases, with 9 bases spanning the gap. CDR1 and CDR2 (germline): SQVTM, ANQGSEA. The DNA of the CDR3 is TGCAGCGTTGAATGGGCGGGAGAGCAGTACTTC. Protein sequence: CSVEWAGEQYF.

This clone has only a few counts. This chain uses TRBV28 with TRBJ2-7, with D possibly being TRBD2 (5 bases). Germline lookup yields CDR1 MDHEN and CDR2 SYDVKM. Trimming took off 6 bases at V and 5 bases at J, with 23 bases between the two ends. This CDR3 region has 16 residues. CDR3 bases: TGTGCCAGCAGATCTATAGAATGGAGGTCTAGCAACGAGCAGTACTTC. Translated, it gives CASRSIEWRSSNEQYF.

This clone turned up a few times. The rearrangement joins TRBV5-1 to TRBJ1-1; D uncertain. Germline V gene data show CDR1 as SGHRS and CDR2 as YFSETQ. The V and J ends lost 7 bases and 1 base respectively, with 14 bases between them. The CDR3 runs 14 residues. In nucleotides, the CDR3 is TGCGCCAGCCGGCTAGCAACGTGGAACACTGAAGCTTTCTTT. Amino acid sequence: CASRLATWNTEAFF.

This clone turned up a few times. This chain connects TRBV27 to TRBJ1-1; D gene unclear. CDR3 length: 14 amino acids. Germline values: CDR1 MNHEY, CDR2 SMNVEV (reference sequence). V was cut by 4 bases and J by 1 base, with 10 bases left in between. CDR3 nucleotides: TGTGCCAGCAGTTCTGAGACGGCGAACACTGAAGCTTTCTTT. Its protein product is CASSSETANTEAFF.

There are a few counts of this clone. Written as DNA, the CDR3 is TGCAGCCCAGAGGTGTTGGGTGAAGCTTTCTTT. Protein sequence: CSPEVLGEAFF. The chain has TRBV20-1 and TRBJ1-1; D unresolved. Per germline, CDR1 DFQATT and CDR2 SNEGSKA (reference sequence). The CDR3 is 11 residues long.

In this sample, this clone turned up a few times. The V call is TRBV25-1, the J call TRBJ1-2; possible D gene TRBD1, 5 bases. V was cut by 1 base and J by 1 base, with 13 bases left in between. The germline CDR1 and CDR2 sequences are MGHDK and SYGVNS. The length of the CDR3 is 16 residues. The CDR3 sequence: CASSESGREVNYGYTF. The CDR3 bases are TGTGCCAGCAGTGAATCGGGCAGGGAGGTTAACTATGGCTACACCTTC.

The V call is TRBV5-4, the J call TRBJ1-6; D is unresolved. The CDR3 sequence is 15 residues long. CDR1 and CDR2 from the germline V gene are SGHNT and YYREEE (reference sequence). The V gene lost 1 base and the J gene lost 9 bases, with 14 bases spanning the gap. CDR3 sequence reads: CASSLFRDISSPLHF. The DNA for the CDR3 is TGTGCCAGCAGCTTGTTTCGGGATATTTCTTCACCCCTCCACTTT. The full variable domain, completed using reference TRBV5-4 and TRBJ1-6, is ETGVTQSPTHLIKTRGQQVTLRCSSQSGHNTVSWYQQALGQGPQFIFQYYREEENGRGNFPPRFSGLQFPNYSSELNVNALELDDSALYLCASSLFRDISSPLHFGNGTRLTVT.

This chain uses TRBV5-1 with TRBJ2-7; tentatively, D is TRBD1 (6 bases). Trimming removed 4 bases from V and 0 bases from J, with 11 bases in between. Germline V gives CDR1 SGHRS, CDR2 YFSETQ. This CDR3 region has 14 residues. CDR3 loop: CASSPGQHSYEQYF. As DNA, the CDR3 is TGCGCCAGCAGCCCGGGACAACACTCCTACGAGCAGTACTTC.

The chain has TRBV7-9 and TRBJ2-1; TRBD1 is a possible D gene (6 bases). V was shortened by 1 base and J by 8 bases, with 18 bases between the two germline ends. CDR1 and CDR2 (germline): SEHNR, FQNEAQ (reference sequence). The length of the CDR3 is 16 residues. This CDR3 reads CASSLDRQARGDEQFF. CDR3 in DNA: TGTGCCAGCAGCTTAGATAGACAGGCCAGAGGCGATGAGCAGTTCTTC.

This clone was seen more than once but under ten times. V is TRBV7-2 and J is TRBJ1-2; 7 bases fit TRBD1. The CDR3 loop spans 17 amino acids. Germline V gene data show CDR1 as SGHTA and CDR2 as FQGNSA. The junction had 14 bases not matched to a gene; V was cut back by 5 bases and J by 2 bases. DNA for the CDR3: TGTGCCAGCAGCCCCCGGGACAGAATAGTTCACAACTATGGCTACACCTTC. This codes for CASSPRDRIVHNYGYTF.

This clone occurred a few times. The chain recombines TRBV7-6 with TRBJ2-1, with D tentatively TRBD2 (6 bases). Looked up from germline, CDR1 is SGHVS and CDR2 is FNYEAQ. The CDR3 spans 11 residues. V lost 5 bases, J lost 10 bases, and 9 bases lay in between. CDR3 loop: CASSVGGEQFF. In DNA, the CDR3 is TGTGCCAGCAGCGTTGGAGGGGAGCAGTTCTTC.

This clone was picked up a small number of times. The chain has TRBV20-1 and TRBJ1-4; D is unresolved. V lost 0 bases, J lost 17 bases, and 10 bases lay in between. Germline V CDR1 and CDR2: DFQATT, SNEGSKA (reference sequence). This CDR3 is 10 amino acids long. CDR3 coding DNA: TGCAGTGCTAGAGATCGGGCAGAATTTTTT. This translates into CSARDRAEFF.

This clone was seen a handful of times. This chain joins TRBV15 and TRBJ2-6; D gene ambiguous. This CDR3 has 19 amino acids. Germline CDR1 LNHNV, CDR2 YYDKDF (reference sequence). V dropped 1 base and J dropped 0 bases, with 16 bases sitting between them. CDR3 region: CATSRGKDVLSSGANVLTF. The CDR3 coding sequence is TGTGCCACCAGCAGAGGGAAGGACGTCCTCAGCTCTGGGGCCAACGTCCTGACTTTC. The variable domain in full, with the rest retrieved from reference TRBV15 and TRBJ2-6, is DAMVIQNPRYQVTQFGKPVTLSCSQTLNHNVMYWYQQKSSQAPKLLFHYYDKDFNNEADTPDNFQSRRPNTSFCFLDIRSPGLGDTAMYLCATSRGKDVLSSGANVLTFGAGSRLTVL.

This clone turned up a few times. The rearrangement uses TRBV10-3 and TRBJ1-1; no definite D call. The CDR3 covers 12 residues. Germline V gene data show CDR1 as ENHRY and CDR2 as SYGVKD. With 5 bases removed from V and 0 bases from J, the gap between germline ends came to 4 bases. CDR3 nucleotide sequence: TGTGCCATCAGTCCCATGAACACTGAAGCTTTCTTT. This encodes CAISPMNTEAFF.

This clone was seen only a few times. V and J are TRBV5-4 and TRBJ2-5, with D possibly being TRBD1 or TRBD2 (5 bases each). Germline CDR1 reads SGHNT; CDR2 reads YYREEE (reference sequence). The CDR3 has 14 residues. Trimming took 4 bases from V and 5 from J, leaving 15 bases between them. Here the CDR3 DNA reads TGTGCCAGCAGCCCCGGGACCGCCATGGAGACCCAGTACTTC. It encodes CASSPGTAMETQYF. The whole variable domain, filled in from reference TRBV5-4 and TRBJ2-5, reads ETGVTQSPTHLIKTRGQQVTLRCSSQSGHNTVSWYQQALGQGPQFIFQYYREEENGRGNFPPRFSGLQFPNYSSELNVNALELDDSALYLCASSPGTAMETQYFGPGTRLLVL.

The V gene is TRBV7-8, the J gene TRBJ2-2; 7 nucleotides agree with TRBD1. Per germline, CDR1 SGHVS and CDR2 FQNEAQ. The V segment lost 5 bases and the J segment 4 bases; nucleotides outside the gene matches: 4. CDR3 length: 14 amino acids. The CDR3 bases are TGTGCCAGCAGCGAACAGGGGCCCACCGGGGAGCTGTTTTTT. This gives the protein CASSEQGPTGELFF.

The chain couples TRBV18 to TRBJ2-4; D gene unclear. The CDR3 is 12 amino acids. V was trimmed by 0 bases and J by 10 bases, leaving 7 bases between them. Germline V gene lookup returns CDR1 KGHSH and CDR2 LQKENI. DNA of the CDR3: TGTGCCAGCTCACCACCGGACCGTATTCAGTACTTC. Residues: CASSPPDRIQYF.

The rearrangement links TRBV6-1 to TRBJ2-2; TRBD1 agrees at 8 bases. This CDR3 has 15 amino acids. Germline trimming cut 5 bases from V and 4 bases from J; bases unmatched to any gene: 6. The germline gives CDR1 MNHNS, CDR2 SASEGT. This CDR3 is CASSNDRGGTGELFF. CDR3 sequence (DNA): TGTGCCAGCAGTAACGACAGGGGAGGCACCGGGGAGCTGTTTTTT.

This chain links TRBV30 with TRBJ1-2, with unresolved D. CDR3 size: 11 residues. V was trimmed by 4 bases and J by 4 bases, leaving 7 bases between them. Germline CDR1 is GTSNPN and CDR2 is SVGIG (reference sequence). CDR3 DNA: TGTGCCTGGACGCCTCTCTATGGCTACACCTTC. Amino acid sequence: CAWTPLYGYTF.

This rearrangement joins TRBV14 to TRBJ1-6; a weak D match, TRBD1 (5 bases). V dropped 4 bases and J dropped 6 bases, with 19 bases sitting between them. Germline CDR1 is SGHDN and CDR2 is FVKESK. The CDR3 spans 17 residues. CDR3 sequence: CASSREVRGTINSPLHF. The CDR3 bases are TGTGCCAGCAGCCGAGAGGTTAGGGGCACGATTAATTCACCCCTCCACTTT.